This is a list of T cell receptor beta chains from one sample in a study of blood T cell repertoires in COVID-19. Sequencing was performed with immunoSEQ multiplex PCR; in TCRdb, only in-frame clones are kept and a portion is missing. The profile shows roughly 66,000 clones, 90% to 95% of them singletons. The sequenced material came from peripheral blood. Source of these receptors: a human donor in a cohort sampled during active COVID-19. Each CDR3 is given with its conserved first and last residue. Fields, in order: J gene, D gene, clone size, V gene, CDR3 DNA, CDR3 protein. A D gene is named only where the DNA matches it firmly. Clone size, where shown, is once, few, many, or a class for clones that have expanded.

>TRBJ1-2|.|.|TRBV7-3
TGTGCCAGCAGCTTAGGCAGGGGAAGTGCTACTGGCTACACCTTC
CASSLGRGSATGYTF
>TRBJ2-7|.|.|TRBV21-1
TGTGCCACTAACTACCCAGGACAGATCTACGAGCAGTACTTC
CATNYPGQIYEQYF
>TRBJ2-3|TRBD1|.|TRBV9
TGTGCCAGCAGCGTAGACAGGGGGCGAGATACGCAGTATTTT
CASSVDRGRDTQYF
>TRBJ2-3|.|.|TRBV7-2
TGTGCCAGCAGCTTAGACTCCACAGATACGCAGTATTTT
CASSLDSTDTQYF
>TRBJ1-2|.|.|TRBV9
TGTGCCAGCAGCGTAGGCGGGCGGAACTATGGCTACACCTTC
CASSVGGRNYGYTF
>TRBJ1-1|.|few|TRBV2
TGTGCCAGCAGTGAATACAGAAACACTGAAGCTTTCTTT
CASSEYRNTEAFF
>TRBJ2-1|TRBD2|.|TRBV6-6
TGTGCCAGCAGGGGAGGGACGTTTGAGCAGTTCTTC
CASRGGTFEQFF
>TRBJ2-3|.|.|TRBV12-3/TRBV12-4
TGTGCCAGCAGTCCGACTAGTAGCGCCACGCAGTATTTT
CASSPTSSATQYF
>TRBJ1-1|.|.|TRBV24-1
TGTGCCCCAGGGGTAATGATTGAAGCTTTCTTT
CAPGVMIEAFF
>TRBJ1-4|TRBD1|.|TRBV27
TGTGCCAGCAGACAGGGGGATAGTGAAAAACTGTTTTTT
CASRQGDSEKLFF
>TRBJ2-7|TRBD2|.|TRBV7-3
TGTGCCAGCAGCTTAGGTAGCGGGGACCATTACGAGCAGTACTTC
CASSLGSGDHYEQYF
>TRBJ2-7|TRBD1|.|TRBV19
TGTGCCAGTAGTAGACAGGGGGACTACGAGCAGTACTTC
CASSRQGDYEQYF
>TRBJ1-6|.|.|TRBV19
TGTGCCAGTAGCCTCGCGAATTCACCCCTCCACTTT
CASSLANSPLHF
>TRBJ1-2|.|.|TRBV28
TGTGCCATCCAATCTACCCGGACAGAATATGGCTACACCTTC
CAIQSTRTEYGYTF
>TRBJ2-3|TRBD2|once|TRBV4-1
TGCGCCAGCAGCCAAGATTGGAGCGGGGCAGTTACGGATACGCAGTATTTT
CASSQDWSGAVTDTQYF